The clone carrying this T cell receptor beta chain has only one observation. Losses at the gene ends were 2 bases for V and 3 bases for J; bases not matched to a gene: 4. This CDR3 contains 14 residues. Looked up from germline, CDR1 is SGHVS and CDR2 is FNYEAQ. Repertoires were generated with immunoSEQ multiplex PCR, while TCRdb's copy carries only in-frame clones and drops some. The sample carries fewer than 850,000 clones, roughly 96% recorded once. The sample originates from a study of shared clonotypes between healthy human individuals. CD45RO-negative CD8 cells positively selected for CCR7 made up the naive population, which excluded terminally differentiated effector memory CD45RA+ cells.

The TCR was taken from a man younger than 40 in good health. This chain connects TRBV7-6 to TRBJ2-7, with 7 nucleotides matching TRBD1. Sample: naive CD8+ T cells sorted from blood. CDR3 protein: CASSLMGQHYEQYF. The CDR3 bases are TGTGCCAGCAGCTTAATGGGACAGCACTACGAGCAGTACTTC.